The T cell receptor beta chain under discussion was sequenced for a study of control samples from healthy donors and cancer patients. TCRdb's copy holds only in-frame clones and misses some; the assay was immunoSEQ multiplex PCR. The sample records about 130,000 clones, approximately 92% being singletons. The CDR3 sequence is 13 residues long. Looked up from germline, CDR1 is SGHRS and CDR2 is YFSETQ. V was trimmed by 7 bases and J by 4 bases, leaving 14 bases between them. The chain has TRBV5-1 and TRBJ2-5; D may correspond to TRBD1 or TRBD2 (5 bases each). The clonotype originates from a man aged 18 to 30 in good health. Sequenced: blood. The CDR3 sequence is CASRPGTGETQYF. In DNA form, the CDR3 reads TGCGCCAGCCGGCCCGGGACCGGAGAGACCCAGTACTTC.